This T cell receptor beta chain comes out of a study of T cell changes during pregnancy in multiple sclerosis. CDR1 and CDR2 from the germline V gene are MDHEN and SYDVKM. Trimming left V 5 bases short and J 4 bases short, with 21 bases between. The CDR3 runs 17 residues. Sequenced by immunoSEQ multiplex PCR; TCRdb stores in-frame clones only, minus some. The data hold over 100,000 clones, with around 90% observed a single time. This clone was seen just once. The source is a female donor with multiple sclerosis, enrolled in a pregnancy study. Specimen: peripheral blood, collected in the third trimester of pregnancy. V usage is TRBV28 and J usage is TRBJ1-5; a possible D gene is TRBD1 (5 bases). Written as DNA, the CDR3 is TGTGCCAGCAGTCCAACCCTCAGGGAAGGAGTTAATCAGCCCCAGCATTTT. Its translation: CASSPTLREGVNQPQHF. The full variable domain, with the rest looked up from reference TRBV28 and TRBJ1-5, is DVKVTQSSRYLVKRTGEKVFLECVQDMDHENMFWYRQDPGLGLRLIYFSYDVKMKEKGDIPEGYSVSREKKERFSLILESASTNQTSMYLCASSPTLREGVNQPQHFGDGTRLSIL.